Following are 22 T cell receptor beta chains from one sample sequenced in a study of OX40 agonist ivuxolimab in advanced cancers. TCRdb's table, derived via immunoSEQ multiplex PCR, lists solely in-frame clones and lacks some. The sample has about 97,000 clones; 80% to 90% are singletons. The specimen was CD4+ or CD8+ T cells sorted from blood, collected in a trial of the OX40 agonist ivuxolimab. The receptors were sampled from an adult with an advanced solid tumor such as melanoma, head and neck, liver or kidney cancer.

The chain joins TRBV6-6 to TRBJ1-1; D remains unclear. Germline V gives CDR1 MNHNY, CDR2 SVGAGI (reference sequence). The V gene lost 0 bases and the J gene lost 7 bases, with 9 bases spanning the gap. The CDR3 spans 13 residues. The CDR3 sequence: CASSYSAGYEAFF. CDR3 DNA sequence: TGTGCCAGCAGTTACTCGGCCGGTTATGAAGCTTTCTTT.

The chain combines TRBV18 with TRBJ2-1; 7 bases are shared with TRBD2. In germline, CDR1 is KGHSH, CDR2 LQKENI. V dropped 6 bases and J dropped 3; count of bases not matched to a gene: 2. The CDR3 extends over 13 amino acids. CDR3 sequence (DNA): TGTGCCAGCTCGAGGGAGGGCTACAATGAGCAGTTCTTC. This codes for CASSREGYNEQFF.

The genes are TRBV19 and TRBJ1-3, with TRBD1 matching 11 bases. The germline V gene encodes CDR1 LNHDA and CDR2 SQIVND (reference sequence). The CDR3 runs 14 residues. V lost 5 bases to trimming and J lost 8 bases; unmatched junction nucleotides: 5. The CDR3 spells CASSPDRGLDTIYF. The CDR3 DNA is TGTGCCAGTAGTCCGGACAGGGGGCTGGACACCATATATTTT. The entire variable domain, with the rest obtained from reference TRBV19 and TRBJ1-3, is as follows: DGGITQSPKYLFRKEGQNVTLSCEQNLNHDAMYWYRQDPGQGLRLIYYSQIVNDFQKGDIAEGYSVSREKKESFPLTVTSAQKNPTAFYLCASSPDRGLDTIYFGEGSWLTVV.

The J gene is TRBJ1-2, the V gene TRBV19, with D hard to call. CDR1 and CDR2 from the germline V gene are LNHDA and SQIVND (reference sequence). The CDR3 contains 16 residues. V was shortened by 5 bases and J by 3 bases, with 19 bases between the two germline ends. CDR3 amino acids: CASSLGGPFRYYGYTF. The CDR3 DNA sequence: TGTGCCAGTAGTTTGGGCGGACCCTTCCGTTACTATGGCTACACCTTC. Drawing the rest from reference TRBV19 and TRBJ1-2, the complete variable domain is DGGITQSPKYLFRKEGQNVTLSCEQNLNHDAMYWYRQDPGQGLRLIYYSQIVNDFQKGDIAEGYSVSREKKESFPLTVTSAQKNPTAFYLCASSLGGPFRYYGYTFGSGTRLTVV.

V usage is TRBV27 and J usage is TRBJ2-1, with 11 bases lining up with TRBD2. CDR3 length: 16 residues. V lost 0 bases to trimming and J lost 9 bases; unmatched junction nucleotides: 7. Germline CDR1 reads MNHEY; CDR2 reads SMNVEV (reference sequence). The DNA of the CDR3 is TGTGCCAGCAGTTTATCTAGCGGGAGGGCCTCCTCTGAGCAGTTCTTC. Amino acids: CASSLSSGRASSEQFF.

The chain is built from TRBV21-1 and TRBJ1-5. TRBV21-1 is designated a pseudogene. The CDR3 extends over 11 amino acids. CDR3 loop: CAFRGGQPQHF. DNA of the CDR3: TGTGCATTTCGGGGGGGCCAGCCCCAGCATTTT.

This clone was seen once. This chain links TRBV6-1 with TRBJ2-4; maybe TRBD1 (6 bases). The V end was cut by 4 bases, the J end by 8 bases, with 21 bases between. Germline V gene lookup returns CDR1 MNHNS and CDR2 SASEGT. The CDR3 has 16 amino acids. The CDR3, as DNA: TGTGCCAGCAGTGTCAGCCCCGGGACACTGGCTCACATTCAGTACTTC. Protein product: CASSVSPGTLAHIQYF.

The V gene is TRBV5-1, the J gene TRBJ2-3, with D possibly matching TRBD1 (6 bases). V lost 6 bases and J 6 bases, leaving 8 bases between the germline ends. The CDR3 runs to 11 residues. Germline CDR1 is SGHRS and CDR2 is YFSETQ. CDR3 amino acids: CASKTGDTQYF. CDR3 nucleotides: TGCGCCAGCAAAACAGGGGATACGCAGTATTTT. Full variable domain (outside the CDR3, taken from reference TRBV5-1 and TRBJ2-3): KAGVTQTPRYLIKTRGQQVTLSCSPISGHRSVSWYQQTPGQGLQFLFEYFSETQRNKGNFPGRFSGRQFSNSRSEMNVSTLELGDSALYLCASKTGDTQYFGPGTRLTVL.

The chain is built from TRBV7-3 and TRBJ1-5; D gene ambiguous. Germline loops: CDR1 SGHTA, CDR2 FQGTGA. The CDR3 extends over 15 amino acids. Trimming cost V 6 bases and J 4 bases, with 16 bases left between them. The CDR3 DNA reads TGTGCCAGCAGTCCATTCGGGTGGGATAATCAGCCCCAGCATTTT. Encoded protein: CASSPFGWDNQPQHF.

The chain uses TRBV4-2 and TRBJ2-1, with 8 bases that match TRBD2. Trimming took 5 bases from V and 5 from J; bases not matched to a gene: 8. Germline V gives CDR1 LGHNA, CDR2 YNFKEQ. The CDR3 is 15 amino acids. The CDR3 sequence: CASSYVLAGNNEQFF. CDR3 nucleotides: TGTGCCAGCAGCTACGTTCTAGCGGGCAACAATGAGCAGTTCTTC.

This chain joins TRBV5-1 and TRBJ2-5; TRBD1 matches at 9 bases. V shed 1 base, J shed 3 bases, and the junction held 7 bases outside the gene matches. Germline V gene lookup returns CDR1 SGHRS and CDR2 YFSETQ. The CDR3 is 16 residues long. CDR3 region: CASSLWTGAAKETQYF. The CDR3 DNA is TGCGCCAGCAGCTTGTGGACAGGGGCCGCGAAAGAGACCCAGTACTTC. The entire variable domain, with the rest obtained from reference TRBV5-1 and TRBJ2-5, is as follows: KAGVTQTPRYLIKTRGQQVTLSCSPISGHRSVSWYQQTPGQGLQFLFEYFSETQRNKGNFPGRFSGRQFSNSRSEMNVSTLELGDSALYLCASSLWTGAAKETQYFGPGTRLLVL.

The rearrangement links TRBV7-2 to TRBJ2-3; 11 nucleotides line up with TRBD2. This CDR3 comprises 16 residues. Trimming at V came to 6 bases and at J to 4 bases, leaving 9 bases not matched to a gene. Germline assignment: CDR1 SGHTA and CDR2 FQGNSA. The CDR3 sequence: CASRIAGGPIPDTQYF. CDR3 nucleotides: TGTGCCAGCAGGATAGCGGGAGGGCCAATTCCAGATACGCAGTATTTT.

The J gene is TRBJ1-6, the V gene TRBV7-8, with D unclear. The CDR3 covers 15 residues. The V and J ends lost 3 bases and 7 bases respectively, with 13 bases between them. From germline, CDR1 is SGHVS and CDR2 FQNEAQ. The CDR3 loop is CASSLTDGGNSPLHF. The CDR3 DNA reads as TGTGCCAGCAGCTTGACGGACGGCGGAAATTCACCCCTCCACTTT.

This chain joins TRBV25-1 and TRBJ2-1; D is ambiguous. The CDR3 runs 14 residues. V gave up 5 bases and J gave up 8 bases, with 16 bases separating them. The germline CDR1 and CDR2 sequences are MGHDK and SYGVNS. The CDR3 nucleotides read TGTGCCAGCAGTCGTGCCTTAGTCAGTGATGAGCAGTTCTTC. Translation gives CASSRALVSDEQFF.

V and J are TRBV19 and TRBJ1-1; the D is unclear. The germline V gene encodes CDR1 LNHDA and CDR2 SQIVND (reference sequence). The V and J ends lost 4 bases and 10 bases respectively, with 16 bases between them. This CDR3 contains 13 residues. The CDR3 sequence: CASSKGVLVGAFF. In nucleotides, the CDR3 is TGTGCCAGTAGTAAAGGTGTATTGGTAGGAGCTTTCTTT.

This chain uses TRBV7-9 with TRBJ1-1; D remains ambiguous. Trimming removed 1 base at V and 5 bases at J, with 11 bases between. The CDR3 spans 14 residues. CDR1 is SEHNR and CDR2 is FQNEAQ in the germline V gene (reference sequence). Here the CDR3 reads CASSLGGSRTEAFF. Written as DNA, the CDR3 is TGTGCCAGCAGCTTAGGCGGTTCACGGACTGAAGCTTTCTTT.

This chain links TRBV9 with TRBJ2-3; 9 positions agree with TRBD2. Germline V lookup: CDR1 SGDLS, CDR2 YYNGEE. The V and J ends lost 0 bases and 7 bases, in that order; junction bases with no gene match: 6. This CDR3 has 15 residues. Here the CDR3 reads CASSVGGAGGYTQYF. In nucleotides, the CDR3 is TGTGCCAGCAGCGTAGGGGGAGCGGGGGGATATACGCAGTATTTT. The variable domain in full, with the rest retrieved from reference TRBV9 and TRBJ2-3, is DSGVTQTPKHLITATGQRVTLRCSPRSGDLSVYWYQQSLDQGLQFLIQYYNGEERAKGNILERFSAQQFPDLHSELNLSSLELGDSALYFCASSVGGAGGYTQYFGPGTRLTVL.

The CDR3: CASKEGVGYGYTF. The DNA of the CDR3 is TGTGCCAGTAAAGAGGGCGTTGGGTATGGCTACACCTTC. This chain joins TRBV19 and TRBJ1-2; D unresolved. This CDR3 is 13 amino acids long. The V gene lost 7 bases and the J gene lost 5 bases, with 14 bases spanning the gap. CDR1 LNHDA and CDR2 SQIVND come from the germline V gene (reference sequence).

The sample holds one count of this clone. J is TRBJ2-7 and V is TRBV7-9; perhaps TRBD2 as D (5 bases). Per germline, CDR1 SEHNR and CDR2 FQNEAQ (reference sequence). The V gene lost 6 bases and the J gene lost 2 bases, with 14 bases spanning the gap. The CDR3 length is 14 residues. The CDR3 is CASSPGTGTYEQYF. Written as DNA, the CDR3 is TGTGCCAGCAGTCCCGGTACGGGAACCTACGAGCAGTACTTC.

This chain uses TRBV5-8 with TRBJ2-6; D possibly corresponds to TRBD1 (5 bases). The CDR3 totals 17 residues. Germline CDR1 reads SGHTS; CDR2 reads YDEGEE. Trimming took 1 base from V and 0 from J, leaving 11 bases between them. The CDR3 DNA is TGTGCCAGCAGCTTGCGGACAAAAGTCTCTGGGGCCAACGTCCTGACTTTC. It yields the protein CASSLRTKVSGANVLTF.

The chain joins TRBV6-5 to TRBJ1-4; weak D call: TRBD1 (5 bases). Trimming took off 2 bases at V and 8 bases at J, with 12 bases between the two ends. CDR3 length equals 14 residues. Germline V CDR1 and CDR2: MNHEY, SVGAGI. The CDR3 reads CASSYTGEGEKLFF. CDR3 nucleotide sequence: TGTGCCAGCAGTTACACCGGCGAGGGGGAAAAACTGTTTTTT.

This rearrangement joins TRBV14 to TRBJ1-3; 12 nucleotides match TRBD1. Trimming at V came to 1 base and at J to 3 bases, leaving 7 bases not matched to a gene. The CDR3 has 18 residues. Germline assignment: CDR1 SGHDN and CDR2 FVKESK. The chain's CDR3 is CASSQAGTGGFYGNTIYF. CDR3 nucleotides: TGTGCCAGCAGCCAAGCGGGGACAGGGGGCTTCTATGGAAACACCATATATTTT.